This T cell receptor beta chain was sequenced for a study of Ad26.COV2.S vaccination and SARS-CoV-2 variants. Study-level background: The donor was enrolled in the Ad26.COV2.S arm of the COV1001 trial. Into the muscle, Ad26.COV2.S was dosed once or twice, 56 days apart.

Produced via immunoSEQ multiplex PCR; TCRdb's table is partial and in-frame only. The sample lists approximately 340,000 clones, around 84% occurring once. Specified treatment: over 15 received Ad26.COV2.S at low or high dose, single or two shots; 5 received placebo; per-sample allocation not given. The samples date from day 63 after the first vaccine or placebo injection. This CDR3 is built from 13 residues. Looked up from germline, CDR1 is GTSNPN and CDR2 is SVGIG (reference sequence). V was clipped by 3 bases and J by 2 bases, with 7 bases between them. The source of this sequence is a person aged 18-65 years who received the Ad26.COV2.S COVID-19 vaccine or a placebo. The sequencing here drew on peripheral blood, taken in a trial of Ad26.COV2.S vaccine versus placebo. The gene calls are TRBV30 and TRBJ1-4; no firm D call. The CDR3 DNA sequence: TGTGCCTGGAGCGTCCTTACTAATGAAAAACTGTTTTTT. It translates to CAWSVLTNEKLFF. The full variable domain, with the rest looked up from reference TRBV30 and TRBJ1-4, is SQTIHQWPATLVQPVGSPLSLECTVEGTSNPNLYWYRQAAGRGLQLLFYSVGIGQISSEVPQNLSASRPQDRQFILSSKKLLLSDSGFYLCAWSVLTNEKLFFGSGTQLSVL.